The T cell receptor beta chain under discussion was sequenced for a study of cytomegalovirus exposure and HLA in healthy donors (dated by TCRdb to 2016 to 2017). A note on the overall study: According to an earlier analysis of several hundred of the donors, about 179 million T cells yielded some 110 million unique TCR beta sequences and about 280 Gb of sequence data. An early release that covered about 640 HLA-typed donors contained approximately 300 gigabases of sequencing data and roughly 84 million unique TCR sequences. Of the 350 to 450 genotyped donors, 65% to 90% were placed in the genetic ancestry cluster associated with self-reported Caucasian donors. The study was designed to test whether signatures of past pathogen exposure could be identified by cataloging public T cell receptors. The study used immunosequencing to profile the T cell repertoires of approximately 640 subjects and linked those repertoires to cytomegalovirus serostatus. A separate validation cohort of roughly 130 different subjects was used in addition to the roughly 700-subject first cohort. High-throughput TCR immunosequencing, statistical association of individual TCRs with disease status, and machine learning were combined to predict cytomegalovirus infection status. In a later analysis, previously published TCR beta repertoires from several hundred donors were re-analyzed and high-resolution HLA genotyping was added so that TCR occurrence patterns could be studied. Rather than using new phenotypic data, the later analysis identified candidate immune exposures from TCR beta sequences and from how often those sequences occurred across donors. An earlier analysis of roughly 600 of the donors used high-throughput TCR beta sequencing to judge whether each TCR beta V gene segment behaved as functional or pseudogenic. Alongside the repertoire data, information on donor age, sex, ethnicity and CMV serostatus was compiled. A later genetic analysis used genome-wide SNP genotypes for about three fifths of the 666 donors, treating that subset as a discovery cohort. Every repertoire in the discovery cohort had been generated on one and the same sequencing platform. Both class I and class II loci were covered by HLA typing, at four-digit resolution. Typing coverage differed by locus: A, B, C, DRB1 and DQB1 were typed in roughly 629-640 donors, DQA1 in about 500, DPA1 in some 610, and DPB1 in 400 to 480. Four or five DR-DQ haplotypes were treated as single units for association and clustering because of strong linkage in the cohort. Among 398 genotyped donors of the cohort, an average of 235,054 unique TCR beta nucleotide sequences were sequenced per donor, roughly 20% of them non-productive.

The cohort consisted of approximately 670 healthy bone marrow donors. At the time of sampling, all cohort members were nominally healthy, though unrecorded immune exposures were likely present. The donor was CMV seropositive and belonged to the group of about 290 seropositive cohort members. Every donor gave a peripheral blood sample, and the peripheral blood mononuclear cells from that sample were used for TCR beta sequencing. Genomic DNA extraction from the blood cell samples was performed with the Qiagen DNeasy Blood Extraction Kit. For this clone: There is no known antigen for this receptor. Qualities for individual bases were not recorded, and no much larger clone is one base off.

There are 16 amino acids in the CDR3, from cysteine to phenylalanine inclusive. The kept DNA is CDR3 alone, 48 bases in frame from the first base. V lost 6 bases and J lost 3 bases, and the count of bases not matched to a germline gene is 12. CDR1 and CDR2 were assigned from the germline V gene as SGHTA and FQGNSA. Libraries were prepared through the immunoSEQ multiplex PCR assay. For the multiplex PCR, a mixture combining 60 forward primers for TCR Vbeta segments and 13 reverse primers for TCR Jbeta segments was used. The CDR3 region of rearranged TCR beta genes was amplified from genomic DNA with a multiplex PCR assay. Amplified TCR beta libraries were sequenced as 87-base-pair reads on the Illumina HiSeq System. Per the authors' processing: A later analysis counted tens of millions of unique TCR beta chains across the 666 repertoires, and some 12 million of these chains were shared by at least two donors. To remove PCR and sequencing errors, raw reads were error-corrected and collapsed into unique sequences using a nearest-neighbor algorithm that merged closely related sequences. Alignment of CDR3 sequences to IMGT reference sequences was used to assign V, D and J gene segments. For a sequence to be retained, a match of at least six nucleotides to both a V gene segment and a J gene segment was required. A rearrangement counted as productive if the CDR3 had no stop codons and remained in frame with V and J, and every other rearrangement counted as non-productive. CDR3 was defined according to IMGT convention as the region running from the second conserved V-encoded cysteine to the conserved J-encoded phenylalanine. The earlier analysis of about 610 of the donors excluded any sequence lacking an unambiguous match to a single V gene segment. In an earlier analysis of a few hundred of the donors, V segments were called functional above 56.7% productive rearrangements and were called segregating when the between-donor standard deviation exceeded 5%. To diagnose cytomegalovirus status from the catalog of TCR beta chain sequences, a statistical classification framework was built. In a later analysis, V and J genes were assigned by comparing TCR nucleotide sequences against IMGT/GENE-DB human TR gene sequences. A later analysis assigned CDR3 sequences and most-parsimonious VDJ recombination scenarios with the TCRdist pipeline. A later analysis defined each TCR beta chain by its CDR3 amino acid sequence plus V-gene family, and excluded reads lacking a unique V-gene family. To address suspected cross-contamination and a sequencing artifact, a later analysis removed over 500 highly shared, low-generation-probability nucleotide sequences. In a later analysis, a clonal expansion index was calculated for each public chain from normalized within-repertoire ranks of inferred template counts. Generation probabilities in a later analysis came from a VDJ recombination model fitted to out-of-frame rearrangements, and those results were checked against IGoR. A later analysis scored TCR-TCR, TCR-HLA and TCR-CMV co-occurrence with hypergeometric tests, applying a repertoire-size bias correction to TCR pairs. A later analysis estimated false discovery rates by permuting HLA or CMV assignments 20 times. In a later analysis, co-occurring TCRs were grouped using DBSCAN, with TCRdist sequence similarity added in when clustering inside HLA-allele-positive subsets. Repertoires with fewer than 30,000 or more than 120,000 public chains were left out of co-occurrence clustering, as were a few repertoires with anomalous nucleotide sharing. TCRdb re-hosts the immuneACCESS table, in-frame sequences only. Its copies lack some clones; in the studies checked, an unresolved V gene accounts for under half of them, and the cause for the rest is not known. That table gives V, J and clone size, and the DNA gave D and trimming. This sample comprises 130,000 to 150,000 clones, 79% of them detected only once. The ten largest clones take up around 7% of the sample.

General findings and caveats noted by the study authors: In a later analysis, 15,000 to 20,000 TCR beta sequences were associated with specific HLA alleles at a false discovery rate of 0.05. In a later analysis, most CMV-associated TCR beta chains were found to appear HLA-restricted, with HLA associations seemingly driven largely by CMV exposure. Correlated functional status among segregating V segments might reflect linkage disequilibrium, but an unknown experimental factor could not be ruled out. Only TCR beta chains were sequenced in this cohort, and the absence of alpha or paired-chain data limited detectable features. Compared with the roughly 670-donor mean, donors in an Asian-associated ancestry cluster had fewer N-insertions in productive TCRs, according to a later genetic analysis. HLA typing was unavailable for some donors at each locus, so association tests used only the typed subset. Several of the top co-occurrence clusters appeared to be linked to parvovirus B19, influenza, CMV and Epstein-Barr virus, according to a later analysis. The study gave a list of about 150 TCR beta chains associated with cytomegalovirus. A group of highly shared sequence variants was considered likely to be a technical artifact of the sequencing pipeline. Roughly uniform sequencing depth across donors was assumed in presence/absence analyses, although this assumption may not hold. Some IMGT-functional V segments, including TRBV6-2 and TRBV6-3, could not be told apart with the 87-base-pair reads, so those segments were excluded. In a later analysis, the rate of TCR association differed among HLA loci, with DRB1 alleles having the most associated TCRs and HLA-C alleles having the fewest. Across donors, most TCR sequences were observed very rarely, whereas some public TCRs were present in many individuals. A further reported finding was that TCR beta sequences accurately predicted the HLA-A and HLA-B alleles for most subjects in the first cohort. Immune exposure information for the cohort was limited to CMV serostatus. Compared with equally common non-associated chains, HLA-associated TCR beta chains in a later analysis were more clonally expanded and had lower generation probabilities. An association between a missense DCLRE1C variant and V-gene and J-gene trimming of TCR beta chains was found in a later genetic analysis and replicated in an independent cohort. It was suggested by the authors that the approach could potentially be generalized to other disease states and immunological phenotypes. Over 15 rarely observed V segments, including chromosome 9 orphons, were excluded from the earlier analysis of about 500 of the donors because counts were too low. In both the original and validation cohorts, the classifier was reported to diagnose cytomegalovirus status with high specificity and sensitivity. Assigning TCR associations to individual alleles was difficult when HLA alleles, especially DR and DQ, strongly co-occurred. An earlier analysis of approximately 600 of the donors showed that most TCR beta V segments appeared in productive rearrangements either about 87% or about 30% of the time, which broadly matched IMGT annotations. A few of the identified cytomegalovirus-associated TCR beta chains were confirmed in vitro to be specific for cytomegalovirus antigens.

The sequence came from a woman between 40 and 50 years old in good health and CMV-seropositive. Input material: PBMCs. The chain uses TRBV7-2 and TRBJ2-7; 9 central nucleotides agree with TRBD1. For the CDR3, the sequence is CASSSYRDRVIYEQYF. In nucleotide form, the sequence is TGTGCCAGCAGTTCCTACCGGGACAGGGTGATCTACGAGCAGTACTTC.